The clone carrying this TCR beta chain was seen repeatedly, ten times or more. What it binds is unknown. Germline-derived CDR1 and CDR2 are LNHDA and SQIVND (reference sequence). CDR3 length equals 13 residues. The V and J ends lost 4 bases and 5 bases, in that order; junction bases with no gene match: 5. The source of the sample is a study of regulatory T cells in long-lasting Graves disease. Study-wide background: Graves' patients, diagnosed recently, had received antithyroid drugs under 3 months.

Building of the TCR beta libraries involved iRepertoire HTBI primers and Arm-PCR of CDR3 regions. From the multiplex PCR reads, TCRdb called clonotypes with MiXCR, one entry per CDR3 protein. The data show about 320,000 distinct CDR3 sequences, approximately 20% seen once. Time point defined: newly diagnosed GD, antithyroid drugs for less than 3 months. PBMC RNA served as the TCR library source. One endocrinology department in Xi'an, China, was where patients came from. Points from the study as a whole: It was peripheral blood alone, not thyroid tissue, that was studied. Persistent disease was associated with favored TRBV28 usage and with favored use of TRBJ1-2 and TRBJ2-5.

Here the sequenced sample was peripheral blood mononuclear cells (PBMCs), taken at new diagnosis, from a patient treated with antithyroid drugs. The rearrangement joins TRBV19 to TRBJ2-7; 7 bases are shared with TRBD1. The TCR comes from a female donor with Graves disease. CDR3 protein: CASSRQGGDEQYF. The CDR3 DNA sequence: TGTGCCAGTAGTAGACAGGGTGGAGACGAGCAGTACTTC.